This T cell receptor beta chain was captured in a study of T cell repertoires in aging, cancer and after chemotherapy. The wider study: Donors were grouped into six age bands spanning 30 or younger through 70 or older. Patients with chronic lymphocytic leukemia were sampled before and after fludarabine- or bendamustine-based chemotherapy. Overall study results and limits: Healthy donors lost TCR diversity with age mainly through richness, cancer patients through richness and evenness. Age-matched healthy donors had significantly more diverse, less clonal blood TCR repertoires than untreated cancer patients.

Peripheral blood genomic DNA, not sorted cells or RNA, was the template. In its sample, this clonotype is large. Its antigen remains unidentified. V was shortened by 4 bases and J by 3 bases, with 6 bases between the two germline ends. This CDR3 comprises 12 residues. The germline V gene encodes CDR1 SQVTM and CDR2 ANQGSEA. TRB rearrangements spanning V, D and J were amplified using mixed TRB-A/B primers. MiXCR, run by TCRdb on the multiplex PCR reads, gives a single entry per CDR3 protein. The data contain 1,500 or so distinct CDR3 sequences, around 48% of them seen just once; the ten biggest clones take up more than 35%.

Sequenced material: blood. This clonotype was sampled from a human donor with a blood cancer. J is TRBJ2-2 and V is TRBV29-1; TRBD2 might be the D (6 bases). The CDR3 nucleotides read TGCAGCGTTGGACTAGACACCGGGGAGCTGTTTTTT. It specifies CSVGLDTGELFF.